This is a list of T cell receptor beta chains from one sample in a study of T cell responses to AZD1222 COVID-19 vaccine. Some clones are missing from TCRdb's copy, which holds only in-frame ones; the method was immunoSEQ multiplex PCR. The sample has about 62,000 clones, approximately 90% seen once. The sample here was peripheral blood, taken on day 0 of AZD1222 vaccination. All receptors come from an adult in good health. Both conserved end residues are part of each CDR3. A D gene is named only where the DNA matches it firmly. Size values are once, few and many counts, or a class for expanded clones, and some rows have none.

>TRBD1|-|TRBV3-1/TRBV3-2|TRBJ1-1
TGTGCCAGCAGCCAAAAAGGGGGCAGCCAAGAAGCTTTCTTT
CASSQKGGSQEAFF
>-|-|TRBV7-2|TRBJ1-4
TGTGCCAGCAGCTTTGTAATAGGAGAAAAACTGTTTTTT
CASSFVIGEKLFF
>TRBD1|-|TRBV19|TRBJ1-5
TGTGCCAGTAGTATTCGACAGGGGGGCAATCAGCCCCAGCATTTT
CASSIRQGGNQPQHF
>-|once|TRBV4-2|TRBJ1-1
TGTGCCAGCAGCCCGCACCCGACCATGGACACTGAAGCTTTCTTT
CASSPHPTMDTEAFF
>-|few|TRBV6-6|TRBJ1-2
TGTGCCAGCCTATTTAACTATGGCTACACCTTC
CASLFNYGYTF
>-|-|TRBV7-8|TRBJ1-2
TGTGCCAGCAGCTTTGATGCAGGGGATACCTATGGCTACACCTTC
CASSFDAGDTYGYTF
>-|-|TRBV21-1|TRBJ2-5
TGTGCCAGCAGCAAACAGGGTTGCGAGACCCAGTACTTC
CASSKQGCETQYF
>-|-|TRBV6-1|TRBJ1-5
TGTGCCAGCAGTGAAGGGGGTGGCAATAGCAATCAGCCCCAGCATTTT
CASSEGGGNSNQPQHF
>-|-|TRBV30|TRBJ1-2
TGTGCCTGGAGCCCAAGCTACGGGGGGCCTGGCTACACCTTC
CAWSPSYGGPGYTF
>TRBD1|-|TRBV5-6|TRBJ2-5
TGTGCCAGCAGCAGGACAGGGGAGACCCAGTACTTC
CASSRTGETQYF
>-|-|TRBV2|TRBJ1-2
TGTGCCAGCAGTGACGGGACGCATGGCTACACCTTC
CASSDGTHGYTF
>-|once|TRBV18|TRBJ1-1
TGTGCCAGCTCACCGGGAGCGAACACTGAAGCTTTCTTT
CASSPGANTEAFF
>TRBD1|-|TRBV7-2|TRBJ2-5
TGTGCCAGCAGCTTAGTTTACAGGGGGGAGACCCAGTACTTC
CASSLVYRGETQYF
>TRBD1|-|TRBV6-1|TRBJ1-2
TGTGCCAGCAGTGAAGGGCAGGGGGCCTATGGCTACACCTTC
CASSEGQGAYGYTF
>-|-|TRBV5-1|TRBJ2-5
TGCGCCAGCAGCGGGGGACACCACCAAGAGACCCAGTACTTC
CASSGGHHQETQYF
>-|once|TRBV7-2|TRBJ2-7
TGTGCCAGCAGCTTCGCCGGATTCTACGAGCAGTACTTC
CASSFAGFYEQYF
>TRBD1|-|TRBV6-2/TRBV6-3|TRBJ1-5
TGTGCCAGCAGTTACGGAGGGGGCGGCAATCAGCCCCAGCATTTT
CASSYGGGGNQPQHF
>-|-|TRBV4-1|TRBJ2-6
TGCGCCAGCAGCCAAGCAGGGCAAATCTCTGGGGCCAACGTCCTGACTTTC
CASSQAGQISGANVLTF
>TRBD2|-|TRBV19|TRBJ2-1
TGTGCCAGTACCTCGGGACTATCGGGCTACAATGAGCAGTTCTTC
CASTSGLSGYNEQFF
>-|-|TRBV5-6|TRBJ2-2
TGTGCCAGCAGGAACACCGGGGAGCTGTTTTTT
CASRNTGELFF
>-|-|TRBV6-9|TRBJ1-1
TGTGCCAGCAGTTCCGACAGGAACACTGAAGCTTTCTTT
CASSSDRNTEAFF
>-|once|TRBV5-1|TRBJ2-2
TGCGCCAGCAGCCTGACAGGATCGAACACCGGGGAGCTGTTTTTT
CASSLTGSNTGELFF
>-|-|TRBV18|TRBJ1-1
TGTGCCAGCTCACCACAGGGCGAGGTCACTGAAGCTTTCTTT
CASSPQGEVTEAFF
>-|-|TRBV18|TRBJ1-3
TGTGCCAGCTCACCTGGACAACTCTCCTCTGGAAACACCATATATTTT
CASSPGQLSSGNTIYF
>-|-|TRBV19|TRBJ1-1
TGTGCCAGTAGTATTCACAGGGACACTGAAGCTTTCTTT
CASSIHRDTEAFF
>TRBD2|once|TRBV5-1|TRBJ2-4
TGCGCCAGCAGCTTGGCGGTTGGGGTTAGCGGGGGGACCCTTACCAAAAACATTCAGTACTTC
CASSLAVGVSGGTLTKNIQYF
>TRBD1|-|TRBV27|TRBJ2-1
TGTGCCAGCAGGACCCGGGACAGGGTATACGAGCAGTTCTTC
CASRTRDRVYEQFF
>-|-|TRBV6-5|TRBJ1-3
TGTGCCAGCAGCTTGGACAGCTCTGGAAACACCATATATTTT
CASSLDSSGNTIYF
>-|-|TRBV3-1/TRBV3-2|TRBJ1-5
TGTGCCAGCAGCCAGGGTCGCAACAATCAGCCCCAGCATTTT
CASSQGRNNQPQHF
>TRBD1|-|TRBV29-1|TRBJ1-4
TGCAGCGCATCCCAGGGGGGAGCAACTAATGAAAAACTGTTTTTT
CSASQGGATNEKLFF
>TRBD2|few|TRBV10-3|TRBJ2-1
TGTGCCATCTCTACCGGGACTAGCGGTGTTGAGCAGTTCTTC
CAISTGTSGVEQFF
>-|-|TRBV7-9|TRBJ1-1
TGTGCCAGCAGCCCGGGGGGCAGGGCGGAGTACACTGAAGCTTTCTTT
CASSPGGRAEYTEAFF
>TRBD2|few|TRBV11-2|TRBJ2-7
TGTGCCAGCAGCTTAGGCGGGGGGTACGAGCAGTACTTC
CASSLGGGYEQYF
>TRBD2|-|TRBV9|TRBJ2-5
TGTGCCAGCAGCCCCTATTATGGCGGGGGACCCCAAGAGACCCAGTACTTC
CASSPYYGGGPQETQYF
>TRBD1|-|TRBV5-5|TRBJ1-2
TGTGCCAGCAGCTCGGGACAGGCGGAGAAGGGCTACACCTTC
CASSSGQAEKGYTF
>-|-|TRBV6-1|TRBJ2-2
TGTGCCAGCAGTGAAGTAGGGCGAACCGGGGAGCTGTTTTTT
CASSEVGRTGELFF
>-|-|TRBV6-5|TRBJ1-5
TGTGCCAGTCAGCGGGTGGCAGGCAATCAGCCCCAGCATTTT
CASQRVAGNQPQHF
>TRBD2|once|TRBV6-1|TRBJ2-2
TGTGCCAGCAGTGAATTGGGGAGGGGGAACACCGGGGAGCTGTTTTTT
CASSELGRGNTGELFF
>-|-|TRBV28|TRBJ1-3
TGTGCCAGCAGTTTATCGTTCAGTGGAAACACCATATATTTT
CASSLSFSGNTIYF
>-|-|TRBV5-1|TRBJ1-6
TGCGCCAGCAGCTTGGCGGGGCCAACCTACTCACCCCTCCACTTT
CASSLAGPTYSPLHF
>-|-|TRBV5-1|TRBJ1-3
TGCGCCAGCAGCGCGGGTGTAGGAGGTGCTGGAAACACCATATATTTT
CASSAGVGGAGNTIYF
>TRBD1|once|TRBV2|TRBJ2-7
TGTGCCAGCAGTGGTCTGGACAGGAGCTACGAGCAGTACTTC
CASSGLDRSYEQYF
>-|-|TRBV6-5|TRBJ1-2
TGTGCCAGCAACCAAGGGGAGGGGGTTGGCTACACCTTC
CASNQGEGVGYTF
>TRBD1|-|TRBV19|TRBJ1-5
TGTGCCAGTAGTGGGAGGGACAGGGGAAGTAGTCAGCCCCAGCATTTT
CASSGRDRGSSQPQHF
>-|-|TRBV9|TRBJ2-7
TGTGCCAGCAGCGTAGGTCACAGCTACGAGCAGTACTTC
CASSVGHSYEQYF
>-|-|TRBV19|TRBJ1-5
TGTGCCAGTAGTATCTCCCAGGGTACGAATCAGCCCCAGCATTTT
CASSISQGTNQPQHF
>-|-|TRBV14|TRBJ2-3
TGTGCCAGCAGCCACGCCCCGGGACGAGGCACAGATACGCAGTATTTT
CASSHAPGRGTDTQYF
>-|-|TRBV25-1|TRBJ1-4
TGTGCCAGTGGGAGACAGCCCGATGAAAAACTGTTTTTT
CASGRQPDEKLFF
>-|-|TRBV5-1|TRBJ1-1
TGCGCCAGCAGCTCTGGACAGAACATGAACACTGAAGCTTTCTTT
CASSSGQNMNTEAFF
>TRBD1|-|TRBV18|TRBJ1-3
TGTGCCAGCTGGGACAGGAAAAACTCTGGAAACACCATATATTTT
CASWDRKNSGNTIYF
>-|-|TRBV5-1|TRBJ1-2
TGCGCCAGCAGCTTGACTTTGGCAGACTATGGCTACACCTTC
CASSLTLADYGYTF
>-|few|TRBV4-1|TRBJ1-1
TGCGCCAGCAGCCAAGATGGCAGGGGAAACACTGAAGCTTTCTTT
CASSQDGRGNTEAFF
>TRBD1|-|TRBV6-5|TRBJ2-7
TGTGCCAGCAGCCGTCCGGGACAGGGGGCAAAAGAGCAGTACTTC
CASSRPGQGAKEQYF
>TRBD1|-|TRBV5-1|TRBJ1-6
TGCGCCAGCAGCACGGGACAGGGGGCAGAGAATTCACCCCTCCACTTT
CASSTGQGAENSPLHF
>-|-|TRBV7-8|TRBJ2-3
TGTGCCAGCAGCTCAACTGGAGGTCGCGATACGCAGTATTTT
CASSSTGGRDTQYF
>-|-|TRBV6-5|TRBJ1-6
TGTGCCAGCAGGGGACTGTGGTATAATTCACCCCTCCACTTT
CASRGLWYNSPLHF
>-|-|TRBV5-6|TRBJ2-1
TGTGCCAGCAGCTCGTTAGTAGGTGAGCAGTTCTTC
CASSSLVGEQFF
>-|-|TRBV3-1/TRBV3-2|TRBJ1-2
TGTGCCAGCAGCACCGGGACAACTACCTACTACACCTTC
CASSTGTTTYYTF
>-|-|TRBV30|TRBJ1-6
TGTGCCTGGAGTGTTAGGGGCCATTCACCCCTCCACTTT
CAWSVRGHSPLHF
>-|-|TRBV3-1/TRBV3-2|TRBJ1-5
TGTGCCAGCAGCCAAGATTATCCGGATGCTAGCAATCAGCCCCAGCATTTT
CASSQDYPDASNQPQHF